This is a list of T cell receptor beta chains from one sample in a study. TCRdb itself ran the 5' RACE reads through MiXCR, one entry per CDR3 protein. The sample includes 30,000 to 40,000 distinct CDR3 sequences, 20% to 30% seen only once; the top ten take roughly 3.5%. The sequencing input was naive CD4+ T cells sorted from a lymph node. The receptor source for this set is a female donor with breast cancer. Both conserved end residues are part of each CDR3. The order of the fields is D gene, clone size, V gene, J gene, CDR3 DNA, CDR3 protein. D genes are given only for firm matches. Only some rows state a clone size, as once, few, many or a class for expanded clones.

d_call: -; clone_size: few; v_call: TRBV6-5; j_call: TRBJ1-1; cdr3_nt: TGTGCCAGCAGTTACGACCCTATTCGGGTCGAGTACACTGAAGCTTTCTTT; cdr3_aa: CASSYDPIRVEYTEAFF
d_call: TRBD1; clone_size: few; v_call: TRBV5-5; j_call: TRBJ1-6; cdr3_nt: TGTGCCAGCAGCGCCACTCAGGGGGCGCTCTATAATTCACCCCTCCACTTT; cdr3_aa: CASSATQGALYNSPLHF
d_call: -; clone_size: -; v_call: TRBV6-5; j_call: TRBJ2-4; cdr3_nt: TGTGCCAGCAGTTACTCGGGGGCCCAAAACATTCAGTACTTC; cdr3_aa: CASSYSGAQNIQYF
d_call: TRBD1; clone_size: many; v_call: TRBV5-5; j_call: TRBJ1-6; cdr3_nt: TGTGCCAGCAGCTTCCGTCCGGCTACGGAAGGGACAGGGGTTGTGGCCCTCCACTTT; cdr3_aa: CASSFRPATEGTGVVALHF
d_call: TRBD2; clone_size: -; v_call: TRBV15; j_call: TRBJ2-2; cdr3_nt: TGTGCCACCAGCAGAGAGGGACTAGAAACCGGGAAGCTGTTTTTT; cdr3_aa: CATSREGLETGKLFF
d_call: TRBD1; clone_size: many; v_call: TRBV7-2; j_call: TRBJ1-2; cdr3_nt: TGTGCCAGCAGCTCCTACATAAGACAGGGGGAATATGGCTACACCTTC; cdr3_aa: CASSSYIRQGEYGYTF
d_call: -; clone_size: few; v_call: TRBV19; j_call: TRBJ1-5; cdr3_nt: TGTGCCAGTAGAGGGCCAGGGTGGAATCAGCCCCAGCATTTT; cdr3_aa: CASRGPGWNQPQHF
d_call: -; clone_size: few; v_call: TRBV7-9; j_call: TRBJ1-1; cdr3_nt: TGTGCCAGCAGCTTTTTCTTGGGACGGACTGAAGCTTTCTTT; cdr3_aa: CASSFFLGRTEAFF
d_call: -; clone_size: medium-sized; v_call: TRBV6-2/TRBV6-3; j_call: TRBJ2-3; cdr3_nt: TGTGCCAGCAGCTCCACGTTCGATACGCAGTATTTT; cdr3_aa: CASSSTFDTQYF
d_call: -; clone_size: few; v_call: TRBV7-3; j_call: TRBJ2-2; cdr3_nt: TGTGCCAGCAGCTCCGTTAACACCGGGGAGCTGTTTTTT; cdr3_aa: CASSSVNTGELFF
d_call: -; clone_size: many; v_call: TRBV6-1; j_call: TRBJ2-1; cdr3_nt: TGTGCCAGCAGTGAAGGTCTGGGGCTCTACAATGAGCAGTTCTTC; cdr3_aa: CASSEGLGLYNEQFF
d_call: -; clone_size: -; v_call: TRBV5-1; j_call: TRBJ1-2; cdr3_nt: TGCGCCAGCAGCTCGGACACCTCTGCGGGAGGCTACACCTTC; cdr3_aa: CASSSDTSAGGYTF
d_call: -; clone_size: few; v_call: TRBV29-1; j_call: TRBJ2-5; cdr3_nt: TGCAGCGTTGAAGAGCGGTGGAAGACCCAGTACTTC; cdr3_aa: CSVEERWKTQYF
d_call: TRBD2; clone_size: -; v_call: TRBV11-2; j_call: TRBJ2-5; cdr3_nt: TGTGCCAGCAGGACAGCGGGACAAGAGACCCAGTACTTC; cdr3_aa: CASRTAGQETQYF
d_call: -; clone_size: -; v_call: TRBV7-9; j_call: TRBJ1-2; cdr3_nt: TGTGCCAGCAGCTTACTGGGTGACGACTATGGCTACACCTTC; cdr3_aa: CASSLLGDDYGYTF
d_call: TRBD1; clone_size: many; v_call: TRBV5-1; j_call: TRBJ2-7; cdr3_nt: TGCGCCAGCAGCTTGGCCGCAGGGGGAACCGCAGAGCAGTACTTC; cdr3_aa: CASSLAAGGTAEQYF
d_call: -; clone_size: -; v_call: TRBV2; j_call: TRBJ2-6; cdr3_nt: TGTGCCAGCAGTGAAGCCCCGCGGACCGGGGCCAACGTCCTGACTTTC; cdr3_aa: CASSEAPRTGANVLTF
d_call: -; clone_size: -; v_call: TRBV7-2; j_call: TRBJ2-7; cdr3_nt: TGTGCCAGCCGGACAGACTACTACGAGCAGTACTTC; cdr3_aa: CASRTDYYEQYF
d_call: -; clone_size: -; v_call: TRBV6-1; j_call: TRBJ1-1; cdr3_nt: TGTGCCAGCAGTGTATCAATGAACACTGAAGCTTTCTTT; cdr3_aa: CASSVSMNTEAFF
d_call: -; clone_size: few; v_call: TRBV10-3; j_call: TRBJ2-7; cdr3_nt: TGTGCCATCAGGGGTCAGGGGCGCTCCTACGAGCAGTACTTC; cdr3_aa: CAIRGQGRSYEQYF
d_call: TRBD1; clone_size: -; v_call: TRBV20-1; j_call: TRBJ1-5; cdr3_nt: TGCGGTGCTAACCGACAGGGAAGGGGGCAGCCCCAGCATTTT; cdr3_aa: CGANRQGRGQPQHF
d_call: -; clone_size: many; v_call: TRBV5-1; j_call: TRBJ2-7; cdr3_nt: TGCGCCAGCAGGACAGGCCCCTACGAGCAGTACTTC; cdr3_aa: CASRTGPYEQYF
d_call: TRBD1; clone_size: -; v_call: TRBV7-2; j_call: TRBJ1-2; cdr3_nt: TGTGCCAGCAGCTCGACAGGGGGCTATGGCTACACCTTC; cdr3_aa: CASSSTGGYGYTF
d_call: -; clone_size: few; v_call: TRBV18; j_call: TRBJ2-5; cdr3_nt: TGTGCCAGCTCACCACCGTTTTGGACACGAAATGAAGAGACCCAGTACTTC; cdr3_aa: CASSPPFWTRNEETQYF
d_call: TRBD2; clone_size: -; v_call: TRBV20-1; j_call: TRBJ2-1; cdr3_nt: TGCAGTGCCAGGACTAGCGGGGGGGCAAGTGAGCAGTTCTTC; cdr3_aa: CSARTSGGASEQFF
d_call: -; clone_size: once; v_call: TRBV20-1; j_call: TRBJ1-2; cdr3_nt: TGCAGTACTCCCTGGCAGGGGCACTATGGCTACACCTTC; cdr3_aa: CSTPWQGHYGYTF
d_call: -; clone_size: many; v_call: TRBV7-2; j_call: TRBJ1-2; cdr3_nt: TGTGCCAGCAGCTTAGTTCTGGGAGGCTACACCTTC; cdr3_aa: CASSLVLGGYTF
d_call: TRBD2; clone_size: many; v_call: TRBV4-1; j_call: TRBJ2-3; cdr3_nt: TGCGCCAGCAGCGCAGGACTAGCAGCAAGCGTGACAGATACGCAGTATTTT; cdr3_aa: CASSAGLAASVTDTQYF
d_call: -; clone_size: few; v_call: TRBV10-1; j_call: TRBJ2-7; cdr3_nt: TGCGCCAGCAGTGAGGAACCCGGTGGGGAGCAGTACTTC; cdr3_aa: CASSEEPGGEQYF
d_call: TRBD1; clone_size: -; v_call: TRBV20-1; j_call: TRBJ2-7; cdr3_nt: TGCAGTGCTGGAAGAACGGGACAGTTCAACGAGCAGTACTTC; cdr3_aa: CSAGRTGQFNEQYF
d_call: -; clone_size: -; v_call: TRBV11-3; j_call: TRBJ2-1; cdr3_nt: TGTGCCAGCAGCTTAGATTCTTCGCCCCGACAGCCCAATGAGCAGTTCTTC; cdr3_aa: CASSLDSSPRQPNEQFF
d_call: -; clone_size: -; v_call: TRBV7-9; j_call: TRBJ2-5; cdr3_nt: TGTGCCAGCAGCTTAGCGCGGTTCGGATTGGGGGAGACCCAGTACTTC; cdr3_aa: CASSLARFGLGETQYF
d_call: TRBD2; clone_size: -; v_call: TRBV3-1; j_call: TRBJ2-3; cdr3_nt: TGTGCCAGCAGCATTAGCGGGAGCGGAGATACGCAGTATTTT; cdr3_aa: CASSISGSGDTQYF
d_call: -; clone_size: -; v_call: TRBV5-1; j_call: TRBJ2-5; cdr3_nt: TGCACCAGCAGCTTGGCCGGGAGTCAGGAGACCCAGTACTTC; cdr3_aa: CTSSLAGSQETQYF
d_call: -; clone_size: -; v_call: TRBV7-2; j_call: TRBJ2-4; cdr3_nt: TGTGCCAGCAGCTTAGTGTATACGGACATTCAGTACTTC; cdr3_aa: CASSLVYTDIQYF
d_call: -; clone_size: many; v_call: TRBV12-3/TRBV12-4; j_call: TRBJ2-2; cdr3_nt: TGTGCCAGCAGCAATACAAGACTAGCCGGGGAGCTGTTTTTT; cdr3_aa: CASSNTRLAGELFF
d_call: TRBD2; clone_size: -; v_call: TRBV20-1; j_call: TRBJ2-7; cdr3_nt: TGCAGTGTAGGGACTAAGTCCTACGAGCAGTACTTC; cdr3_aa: CSVGTKSYEQYF
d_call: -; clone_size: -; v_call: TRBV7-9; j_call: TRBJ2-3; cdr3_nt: TGTGCCAGCAGCCCCAGGGGCCCAGATACGCAGTATTTT; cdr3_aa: CASSPRGPDTQYF
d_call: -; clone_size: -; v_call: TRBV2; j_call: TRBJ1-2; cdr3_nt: TGTGCCAGCAGCCCCGATTATGGCTACACCTTC; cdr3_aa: CASSPDYGYTF
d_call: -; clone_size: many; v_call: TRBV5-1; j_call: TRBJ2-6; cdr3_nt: TGCGCCAGCAGCCTACAGGGTACTGGGGCCAACGTCCTGACTTTC; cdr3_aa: CASSLQGTGANVLTF
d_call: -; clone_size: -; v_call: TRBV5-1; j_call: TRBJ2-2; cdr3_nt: TGCGCCAGCAGCTTCCAGACAGCGAACACCGGGGAGCTGTTTTTT; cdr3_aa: CASSFQTANTGELFF
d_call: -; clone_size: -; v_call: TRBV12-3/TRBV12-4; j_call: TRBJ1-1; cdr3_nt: TGTGCCAGCGGCCCCCTGGGAGACACTGAAGCTTTCTTT; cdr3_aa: CASGPLGDTEAFF
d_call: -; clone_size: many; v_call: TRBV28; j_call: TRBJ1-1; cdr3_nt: TGTGCCAGCAGTCGATGGACAGTTCGATTAACTGAAGCTTTCTTT; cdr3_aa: CASSRWTVRLTEAFF
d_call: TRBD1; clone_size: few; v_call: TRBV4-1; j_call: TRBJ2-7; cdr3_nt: TGCGCCAGCAGCCAACGTTTGGGACAGGCCTACGAGCAGTACTTC; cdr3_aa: CASSQRLGQAYEQYF
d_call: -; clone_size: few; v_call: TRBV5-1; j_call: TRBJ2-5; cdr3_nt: TGCGCCAGCAGCGCATCCGGACGGCCCGCAAAATGGGAGACCCAGCACTTC; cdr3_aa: CASSASGRPAKWETQHF
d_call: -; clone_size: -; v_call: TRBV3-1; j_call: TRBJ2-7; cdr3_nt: TGTGCCAGCAGCCAAGAAGGATTCGCCGAGCAGTACTTC; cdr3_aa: CASSQEGFAEQYF
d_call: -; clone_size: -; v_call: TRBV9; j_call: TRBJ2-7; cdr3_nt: TGTGCCAGCAGCGTAGCCCCCTCACCCGGACCTTACGAGCAGTACTTC; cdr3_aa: CASSVAPSPGPYEQYF
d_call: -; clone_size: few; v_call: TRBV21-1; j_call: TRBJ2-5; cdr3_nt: TGTGCCAGCAGCGGGACCCCGGGACTTATGAAAGAGGCCCAGTACTTC; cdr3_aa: CASSGTPGLMKEAQYF
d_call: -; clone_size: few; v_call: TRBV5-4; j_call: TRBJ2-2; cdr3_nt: TGTGCCAGCAGCTTTCCCAGCGCGAACACCGGGGAGCTGTTTTTT; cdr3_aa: CASSFPSANTGELFF
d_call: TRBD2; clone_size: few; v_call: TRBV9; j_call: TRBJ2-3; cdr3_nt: TGTGCCAGCAGCAAGGGACTAGCGGGAGTTGTTAGCACAGATACGCAGTATTTT; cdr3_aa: CASSKGLAGVVSTDTQYF